This T cell receptor (beta chain) is from a study of T cells in narcolepsy. Whole-study findings and limits: Autoreactive clone sequences were missing from some blood memory CD4+ repertoires. HCRT-specific and TRIB2-specific autoreactive clonotypes appeared among same-patient CSF and blood CD4+ clonotypes. Healthy controls reportedly lacked the autoreactive clonotypes serially found in patients' blood.

Concerning this clone itself: The antigen remains undetermined.

Clones were sequenced by immunoSEQ multiplex PCR, and TCRdb holds only the in-frame ones, with some missing. The sample holds 30,000 to 45,000 clones, about 85% seen once. Sequenced input: CD45RA- memory CD4+ T cells from PBMCs. This receptor was obtained from a human donor with narcolepsy.

The CDR3, as DNA: TGTGCCAGCAGCCTTCGACAGGGCCTCACAGATACGCAGTATTTT. Its translation is CASSLRQGLTDTQYF. The V gene is TRBV11-3, the J gene TRBJ2-3; TRBD1 matches 7 bases. The CDR3 runs to 15 residues. Unmatched junction bases numbered 7, after V lost 5 bases and J lost 2 bases. Germline V gene lookup returns CDR1 SGHNT and CDR2 YENEEA.